These T cell receptor beta chains were read from a single sample in a study of Ad26.COV2.S vaccination and SARS-CoV-2 variants. Clones were read by immunoSEQ multiplex PCR, and TCRdb kept only the in-frame ones, dropping some. Of roughly 390,000 clones in the sample, about 88% were seen once. The source material was peripheral blood, sampled in a trial of Ad26.COV2.S vaccine versus placebo. All receptors derive from a person aged 18-60 years who received the Ad26.COV2.S COVID-19 vaccine or a placebo. The CDR3 runs from the conserved cysteine through the conserved F or W. The D gene is left open where the match is weak. Size is stated for part of the rows, as once, few or many counts, or as a class when the clone is expanded.

d_gene: .
abundance: .
j_gene: TRBJ1-2
v_gene: TRBV3-1/TRBV3-2
CDR3aa: CASSQGGGYTF
CDR3nt: TGTGCCAGCAGCCAAGGGGGTGGCTACACCTTC

d_gene: TRBD1
abundance: few
j_gene: TRBJ2-7
v_gene: TRBV7-2
CDR3aa: CASSFPRGQGTYEQYF
CDR3nt: TGTGCCAGCAGCTTCCCCCGAGGACAGGGAACCTACGAGCAGTACTTC

d_gene: .
abundance: .
j_gene: TRBJ2-7
v_gene: TRBV5-6
CDR3aa: CASSLEWYEQYF
CDR3nt: TGTGCCAGCAGCTTGGAGTGGTACGAGCAGTACTTC

d_gene: .
abundance: .
j_gene: TRBJ1-1
v_gene: TRBV6-5
CDR3aa: CASSYSEASEAFF
CDR3nt: TGTGCCAGCAGTTACAGCGAGGCGTCTGAAGCTTTCTTT

d_gene: .
abundance: .
j_gene: TRBJ2-3
v_gene: TRBV6-1
CDR3aa: CASSEPSAEDTQYF
CDR3nt: TGTGCCAGCAGTGAACCTTCGGCGGAAGATACGCAGTATTTT

d_gene: .
abundance: .
j_gene: TRBJ2-1
v_gene: TRBV29-1
CDR3aa: CSVVLGAEQFF
CDR3nt: TGCAGCGTGGTATTGGGGGCGGAGCAGTTCTTC

d_gene: .
abundance: .
j_gene: TRBJ2-7
v_gene: TRBV5-1
CDR3aa: CASSLLLFGEQYF
CDR3nt: TGCGCCAGCAGCTTGTTACTTTTCGGCGAGCAGTACTTC

d_gene: .
abundance: few
j_gene: TRBJ1-6
v_gene: TRBV4-1
CDR3aa: CASSRSSYNSPLHF
CDR3nt: TGCGCCAGCAGCCGTAGCTCCTATAATTCACCCCTCCACTTT

d_gene: .
abundance: .
j_gene: TRBJ1-2
v_gene: TRBV5-1
CDR3aa: CASSLVAGRNYGYTF
CDR3nt: TGCGCCAGCAGCTTGGTAGCCGGCAGGAACTATGGCTACACCTTC

d_gene: .
abundance: .
j_gene: TRBJ1-5
v_gene: TRBV19
CDR3aa: CASSLNWGEPQHF
CDR3nt: TGTGCCAGTAGTTTGAATTGGGGGGAGCCCCAGCATTTT

d_gene: .
abundance: .
j_gene: TRBJ2-2
v_gene: TRBV19
CDR3aa: CASIRQGAGGELFF
CDR3nt: TGTGCCAGTATTCGGCAGGGAGCAGGTGGGGAGCTGTTTTTT

d_gene: TRBD1
abundance: .
j_gene: TRBJ1-2
v_gene: TRBV7-6
CDR3aa: CASSNRDRDGDYGYTF
CDR3nt: TGTGCCAGCAGCAACCGGGACAGGGACGGGGACTATGGCTACACCTTC

d_gene: .
abundance: .
j_gene: TRBJ2-2
v_gene: TRBV5-4
CDR3aa: CASSPDVGFPGELFF
CDR3nt: TGTGCCAGCAGCCCGGATGTAGGGTTCCCCGGGGAGCTGTTTTTT

d_gene: TRBD1
abundance: .
j_gene: TRBJ2-4
v_gene: TRBV12-3/TRBV12-4
CDR3aa: CASRGRGRDIQYF
CDR3nt: TGTGCCAGCAGGGGCAGGGGGCGGGACATTCAGTACTTC

d_gene: TRBD1
abundance: .
j_gene: TRBJ1-1
v_gene: TRBV4-1
CDR3aa: CASSSRTGGGEAFF
CDR3nt: TGCGCCAGCAGCTCCCGGACAGGCGGGGGTGAGGCTTTCTTT

d_gene: .
abundance: once
j_gene: TRBJ1-1
v_gene: TRBV3-1/TRBV3-2
CDR3aa: CASSPPGPLGTEAFF
CDR3nt: TGTGCCAGCAGCCCACCGGGACCCCTGGGCACTGAAGCTTTCTTT

d_gene: TRBD2
abundance: .
j_gene: TRBJ2-2
v_gene: TRBV7-2
CDR3aa: CASSLEVRRGEAGELFF
CDR3nt: TGTGCCAGCAGCTTAGAGGTTCGACGGGGGGAGGCCGGGGAGCTGTTTTTT

d_gene: .
abundance: few
j_gene: TRBJ2-5
v_gene: TRBV24-1
CDR3aa: CATSDPPAETQYF
CDR3nt: TGTGCCACCAGTGATCCTCCGGCGGAGACCCAGTACTTC

d_gene: .
abundance: .
j_gene: TRBJ2-2
v_gene: TRBV25-1
CDR3aa: CASLSGAGELFF
CDR3nt: TGTGCCAGCCTTAGCGGCGCCGGGGAGCTGTTTTTT

d_gene: .
abundance: .
j_gene: TRBJ2-7
v_gene: TRBV3-1/TRBV3-2
CDR3aa: CASSQNGIYEQYF
CDR3nt: TGTGCCAGCAGCCAAAACGGTATTTACGAGCAGTACTTC

d_gene: TRBD2
abundance: .
j_gene: TRBJ2-7
v_gene: TRBV6-5
CDR3aa: CASTLSGGAYEQYF
CDR3nt: TGTGCCAGCACCCTTAGCGGGGGGGCTTACGAGCAGTACTTC

d_gene: .
abundance: .
j_gene: TRBJ1-1
v_gene: TRBV7-2
CDR3aa: CASSPGRGHTEAFF
CDR3nt: TGTGCCAGCAGCCCGGGGCGGGGACACACTGAAGCTTTCTTT

d_gene: TRBD1
abundance: .
j_gene: TRBJ2-3
v_gene: TRBV19
CDR3aa: CASSAGQDTDTQYF
CDR3nt: TGTGCCAGTAGTGCGGGACAGGACACAGATACGCAGTATTTT

d_gene: TRBD2
abundance: few
j_gene: TRBJ2-3
v_gene: TRBV9
CDR3aa: CASSLSGGTQYF
CDR3nt: TGTGCCAGCAGCCTTAGCGGGGGGACGCAGTATTTT

d_gene: TRBD2
abundance: .
j_gene: TRBJ2-7
v_gene: TRBV6-2/TRBV6-3
CDR3aa: CASSYSGTISYEQYF
CDR3nt: TGTGCCAGCAGTTACTCAGGGACTATCTCCTACGAGCAGTACTTC

d_gene: .
abundance: .
j_gene: TRBJ2-4
v_gene: TRBV3-1/TRBV3-2
CDR3aa: CASSQGGGMTLGNIQYF
CDR3nt: TGTGCCAGCAGCCAAGGGGGCGGGATGACCCTCGGAAACATTCAGTACTTC

d_gene: .
abundance: .
j_gene: TRBJ2-7
v_gene: TRBV5-4
CDR3aa: CASSFPRGEQYF
CDR3nt: TGTGCCAGCAGCTTTCCCCGGGGCGAGCAGTACTTC

d_gene: .
abundance: .
j_gene: TRBJ1-1
v_gene: TRBV18
CDR3aa: CASSYGNTEAFF
CDR3nt: TGTGCCAGCTCCTACGGGAACACTGAAGCTTTCTTT

d_gene: .
abundance: .
j_gene: TRBJ1-5
v_gene: TRBV7-2
CDR3aa: CAGAIGRSDQPQHF
CDR3nt: TGTGCCGGGGCGATAGGGAGATCGGATCAGCCCCAGCATTTT

d_gene: .
abundance: .
j_gene: TRBJ1-1
v_gene: TRBV5-6
CDR3aa: CASSYLRAFF
CDR3nt: TGTGCCAGCAGCTATTTGAGGGCTTTCTTT

d_gene: .
abundance: .
j_gene: TRBJ2-5
v_gene: TRBV12-3/TRBV12-4
CDR3aa: CASSLRGTQYF
CDR3nt: TGTGCCAGCAGTTTACGGGGGACCCAGTACTTC

d_gene: .
abundance: .
j_gene: TRBJ1-6
v_gene: TRBV13
CDR3aa: CASSPRLAPLHF
CDR3nt: TGTGCCAGCAGCCCACGGTTGGCACCCCTCCACTTT

d_gene: TRBD1
abundance: .
j_gene: TRBJ2-7
v_gene: TRBV7-2
CDR3aa: CASSPQTGDEQYF
CDR3nt: TGTGCCAGCAGCCCCCAGACAGGGGACGAGCAGTACTTC

d_gene: TRBD1
abundance: .
j_gene: TRBJ1-2
v_gene: TRBV7-9
CDR3aa: CASSGGQENYGYTF
CDR3nt: TGTGCCAGCAGCGGGGGACAGGAAAACTATGGCTACACCTTC

d_gene: .
abundance: .
j_gene: TRBJ2-7
v_gene: TRBV7-9
CDR3aa: CASSPRYGEQYF
CDR3nt: TGTGCCAGCAGCCCTAGGTACGGCGAGCAGTACTTC

d_gene: TRBD2
abundance: .
j_gene: TRBJ2-3
v_gene: TRBV5-1
CDR3aa: CASSPGLAAADTQYF
CDR3nt: TGCGCCAGCAGCCCCGGACTAGCTGCCGCAGATACGCAGTATTTT

d_gene: .
abundance: .
j_gene: TRBJ2-3
v_gene: TRBV2
CDR3aa: CASSDGGRSTDTQYF
CDR3nt: TGTGCCAGCAGTGATGGTGGACGGAGCACAGATACGCAGTATTTT

d_gene: TRBD2
abundance: .
j_gene: TRBJ2-1
v_gene: TRBV5-1
CDR3aa: CASSPLGLAGGQSYNEQFF
CDR3nt: TGCGCCAGCAGCCCCTTGGGACTAGCGGGGGGGCAGAGCTACAATGAGCAGTTCTTC